This entry describes one T cell receptor (beta chain). Profiled with immunoSEQ multiplex PCR; TCRdb holds only in-frame clones, not every one. The table includes 400,000 to 500,000 clones, roughly 89% detected once. The sample is drawn from a study of blood T cell repertoires in COVID-19. The receptor was derived from a woman in her twenties or thirties with active or convalescent COVID-19. The sequencing sample was made of peripheral blood.

Here the CDR3 DNA reads TGTGCCAGCAGCTCTACTAAGACAGGGAAGTCCTATGGCTACACCTTC. This translates into CASSSTKTGKSYGYTF. V and J are TRBV7-9 and TRBJ1-2; 7 bases map to TRBD1. The junction had 12 bases not matched to a gene; V was cut back by 4 bases and J by 4 bases. The CDR3 loop spans 16 amino acids. Per the germline V gene, CDR1 is SEHNR and CDR2 is FQNEAQ (reference sequence).